This T cell receptor beta chain emerged from a study of cytomegalovirus exposure and HLA in healthy donors. Study-wide points: In vitro confirmation showed a few CMV-associated chains to be CMV antigen specific.

The study sampled nominally healthy donors, though unrecorded immune exposures were likely. Details on this clone: Antigen specificity is unknown.

A multiplex PCR was run with 60 Vbeta primers and 13 Jbeta primers. The table came from immunoSEQ multiplex PCR; TCRdb's copy has only in-frame clones and leaves some out. The sample shows 90,000 to 150,000 clones, around three quarters of them seen only once. The sequence derives from a woman between 25 and 40 years old in good health and CMV-seropositive. Input material: PBMCs.

As DNA, the CDR3 is TGTGCCAGCAGTTTTGTAGGAGCTGAAGCTTTCTTT. Amino acids: CASSFVGAEAFF. This chain links TRBV27 with TRBJ1-1; D not certain. The CDR3 is 12 amino acids. V lost 3 bases and J 6 bases, leaving 8 bases between the germline ends. Per germline, CDR1 MNHEY and CDR2 SMNVEV (reference sequence).